This paragraph reports one T cell receptor beta chain. These data come from a study of blood T cell repertoires in COVID-19. Germline V gene sequence: CDR1 SGHRS, CDR2 YFSETQ. V shed 2 bases and J shed 0 bases, with 6 bases lying between them. CDR3 length: 15 amino acids. Two consecutive negative NP/OP PCR tests, clearance, or resolved symptoms defined Cohort 3 recovery. Profiling relied on immunoSEQ multiplex PCR, and the TCRdb table lists in-frame clones only, not all of them. The repertoire has over 250,000 clones, about nine tenths of them found once; the top ten carry about 2%. What was sequenced was PBMCs or T cells enriched from blood (not recorded which). This clonotype originated in a woman aged 55-70 years who had recovered from COVID-19. The chain is built from TRBV5-1 and TRBJ2-6, with D unresolved. CDR3 sequence: CASSLHASGANVLTF. CDR3 sequence (DNA): TGCGCCAGCAGCTTACATGCCTCTGGGGCCAACGTCCTGACTTTC. The full variable domain, rest sourced from reference TRBV5-1 and TRBJ2-6, is KAGVTQTPRYLIKTRGQQVTLSCSPISGHRSVSWYQQTPGQGLQFLFEYFSETQRNKGNFPGRFSGRQFSNSRSEMNVSTLELGDSALYLCASSLHASGANVLTFGAGSRLTVL.